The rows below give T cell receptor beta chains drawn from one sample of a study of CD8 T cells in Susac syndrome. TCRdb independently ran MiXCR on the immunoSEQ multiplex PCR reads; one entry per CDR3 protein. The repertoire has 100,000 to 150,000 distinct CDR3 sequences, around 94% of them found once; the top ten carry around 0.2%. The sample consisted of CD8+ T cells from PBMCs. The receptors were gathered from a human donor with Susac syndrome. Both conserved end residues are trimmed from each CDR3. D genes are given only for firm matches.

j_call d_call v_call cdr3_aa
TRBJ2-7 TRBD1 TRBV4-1 ASSQGDRVGEQY
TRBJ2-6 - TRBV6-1 ASSLKIRGWGVGANVLT
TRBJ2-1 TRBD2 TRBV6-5 ASSPGLAGGHEQF
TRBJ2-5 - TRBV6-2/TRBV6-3 ASSYLRGGETQY
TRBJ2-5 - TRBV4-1 ASSSPAVEGSQETQY
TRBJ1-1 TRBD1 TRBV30 AWSPRTGLTEAF
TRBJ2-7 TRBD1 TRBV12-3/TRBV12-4 ASSLGTGDEQY
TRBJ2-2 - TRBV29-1 SVDVPYTGELF
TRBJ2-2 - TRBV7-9 ASSPPNGYGELF
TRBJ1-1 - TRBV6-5 ASSYGLRAEAF
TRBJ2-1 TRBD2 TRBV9 ASSVSSGSNEQF
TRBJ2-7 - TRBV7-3 ASSLTAGEQY
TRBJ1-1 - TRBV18 ASSPLSLQVNTEAF
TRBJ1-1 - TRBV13 ASSLMGGNTEAF
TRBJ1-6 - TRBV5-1 ASSWGRSKSSNSPLH
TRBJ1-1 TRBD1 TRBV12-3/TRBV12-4 ASSPPTDRGDHF
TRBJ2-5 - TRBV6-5 ASSYSYRDTQETQY
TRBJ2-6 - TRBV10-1 ASDPDTAFSGANVLT
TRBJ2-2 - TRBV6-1 ASSPRPGNQNTGELF
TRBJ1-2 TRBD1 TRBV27 ASSFGTGDNYGYT
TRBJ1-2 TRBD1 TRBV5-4 ASSRDRGGTNYGYT
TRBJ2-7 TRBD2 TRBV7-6 ASSSTKGLPYEQY
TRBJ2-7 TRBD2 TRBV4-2 ASSPTSGSSYEQY
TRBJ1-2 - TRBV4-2 ASSQDTVGGYT
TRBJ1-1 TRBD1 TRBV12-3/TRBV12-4 ASSPSLASDRGRTEAF
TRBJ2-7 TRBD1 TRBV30 AWSRDRAYEQY
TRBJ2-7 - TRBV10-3 AISDDSLQY
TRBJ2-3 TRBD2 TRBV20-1 SGAGGPSFKYTQY
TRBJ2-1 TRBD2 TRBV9 ASSPPTSGRYNEQF
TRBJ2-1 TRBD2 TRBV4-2 ASSQQASGGYNEQF
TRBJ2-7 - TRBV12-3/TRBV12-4 ASTPDGHPYEQY